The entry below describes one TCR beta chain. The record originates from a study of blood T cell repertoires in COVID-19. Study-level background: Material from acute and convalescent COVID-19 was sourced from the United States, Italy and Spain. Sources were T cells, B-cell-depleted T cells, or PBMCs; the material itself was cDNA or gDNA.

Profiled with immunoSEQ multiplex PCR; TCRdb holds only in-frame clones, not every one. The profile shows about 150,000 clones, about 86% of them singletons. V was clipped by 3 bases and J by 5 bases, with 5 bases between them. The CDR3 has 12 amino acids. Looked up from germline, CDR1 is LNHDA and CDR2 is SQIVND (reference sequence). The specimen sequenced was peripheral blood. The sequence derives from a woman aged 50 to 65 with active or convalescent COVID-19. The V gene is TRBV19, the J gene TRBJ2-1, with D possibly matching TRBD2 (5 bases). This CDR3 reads CASSMGDNEQFF. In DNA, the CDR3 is TGTGCCAGTAGTATGGGAGACAATGAGCAGTTCTTC.